Listed below are T cell receptor beta chains from one sample, sequenced in a study of beta chain features in type 1 diabetes. Sequencing was performed with immunoSEQ multiplex PCR; in TCRdb, only in-frame clones are kept and a portion is missing. The sample lists under 900,000 clones, roughly a sixth seen once, with 0.023% in the top ten. Sequencing was done on a sample of naive CD4+ T cells from blood. Receptor source: a woman in her late teens or twenties in good health. Both conserved end residues are part of each CDR3. A D gene is named only where the DNA matches it firmly. Size is omitted from some rows. Given values are once, few, many or a class for expanded clones.

D gene	V gene	J gene	clone size	CDR3 protein	CDR3 DNA
NA	TRBV15	TRBJ2-3	NA	CATSTRTTRSYDTQYF	TGTGCCACCAGCACAAGAACTACCAGATCGTATGATACGCAGTATTTT
TRBD1	TRBV29-1	TRBJ1-1	few	CSGDRGMNTEAFF	TGCAGCGGGGACAGGGGGATGAACACTGAAGCTTTCTTT
NA	TRBV10-3	TRBJ2-3	NA	CAISDASTDTQYF	TGTGCCATCAGCGACGCTAGCACAGATACGCAGTATTTT
TRBD2	TRBV6-6	TRBJ2-5	few	CASSSKREGRKETQYF	TGTGCCAGCAGTTCTAAGCGGGAGGGCCGAAAAGAGACCCAGTACTTC
NA	TRBV7-9	TRBJ2-5	few	CASSTWETQYF	TGTGCCAGCAGCACCTGGGAGACCCAGTACTTC
NA	TRBV29-1	TRBJ2-3	NA	CSVAAGQRDTQYF	TGCAGCGTTGCGGCAGGGCAGCGAGATACGCAGTATTTT
NA	TRBV5-4	TRBJ1-2	NA	CASSLAGARGGYTF	TGTGCCAGCAGCTTGGCAGGGGCACGAGGTGGCTACACCTTC
NA	TRBV20-1	TRBJ2-3	few	CSASTADTQYF	TGCAGTGCCAGTACTGCTGATACGCAGTATTTT
TRBD2	TRBV9	TRBJ2-1	NA	CASSVLTGGGEQFF	TGTGCCAGCAGCGTATTAACGGGAGGAGGCGAGCAGTTCTTC
NA	TRBV28	TRBJ2-7	few	CASSSGVGGYEQYF	TGTGCCAGCAGTTCAGGGGTAGGCGGCTACGAGCAGTACTTC
TRBD2	TRBV27	TRBJ2-5	few	CASSWRERETQYF	TGTGCCAGCAGTTGGCGGGAGCGAGAGACCCAGTACTTC
NA	TRBV5-1	TRBJ1-1	NA	CASSLAYFPGTEGTEAFF	TGCGCCAGCAGCTTGGCTTATTTTCCCGGGACCGAGGGGACTGAAGCTTTCTTT
TRBD2	TRBV9	TRBJ2-3	NA	CASSTRTSSGRLDTQYF	TGTGCCAGCAGCACCCGGACTAGTTCAGGAAGGTTAGATACGCAGTATTTT
NA	TRBV20-1	TRBJ1-2	NA	CTPWGIGGYTF	TGCACCCCTTGGGGGATTGGCGGCTACACCTTC
NA	TRBV29-1	TRBJ2-1	NA	CSADLGLVDEQFF	TGCAGCGCTGACCTCGGGCTAGTGGATGAGCAGTTCTTC
NA	TRBV7-9	TRBJ1-4	NA	CASSLQSDEKLFF	TGTGCCAGCAGCTTACAATCGGATGAAAAACTGTTTTTT
TRBD2	TRBV19	TRBJ2-3	NA	CASSPGLGVDTQYF	TGTGCCAGTAGTCCAGGACTAGGGGTGGATACGCAGTATTTT
NA	TRBV6-6	TRBJ2-7	NA	CASTSRGPEEQYF	TGTGCCAGCACCTCACGAGGGCCAGAGGAGCAGTACTTC
TRBD2	TRBV28	TRBJ2-1	few	CASTTTSGNEQFF	TGTGCCAGCACCACGACTAGCGGAAATGAGCAGTTCTTC
NA	TRBV28	TRBJ2-7	NA	CASRLSEYEQYF	TGTGCCAGCAGGCTTTCGGAATACGAGCAGTACTTC
TRBD2	TRBV7-9	TRBJ2-5	NA	CASSLSSGEMGTQYF	TGTGCCAGCAGCTTATCGAGCGGGGAAATGGGGACCCAGTACTTC
NA	TRBV27	TRBJ1-3	NA	CASSLWSVDDGITFSGNTIYF	TGTGCCAGCAGTTTATGGTCGGTCGATGATGGCATAACGTTCTCTGGAAACACCATATATTTT
TRBD2	TRBV19	TRBJ2-3	NA	CASSFLSGSGGTDTQYF	TGTGCCAGTAGTTTCCTCAGCGGGAGCGGGGGCACAGATACGCAGTATTTT
NA	TRBV7-2	TRBJ2-7	few	CASSLVSVGSSYEQYF	TGTGCCAGCAGCTTAGTTTCAGTTGGAAGCTCCTACGAGCAGTACTTC
TRBD1	TRBV9	TRBJ2-1	NA	CASSVGTGESSYNEQFF	TGTGCCAGCAGCGTAGGGACAGGGGAAAGCTCCTACAATGAGCAGTTCTTC
NA	TRBV28	TRBJ1-1	few	CASSLWGNTEAFF	TGTGCCAGCAGTTTATGGGGGAACACTGAAGCTTTCTTT
NA	TRBV7-2	TRBJ1-5	few	CASSLGAGNQPQHF	TGTGCCAGCAGCTTAGGGGCAGGCAATCAGCCCCAGCATTTT
TRBD2	TRBV5-1	TRBJ2-2	NA	CASRLAGAGTGELFF	TGCGCCAGCAGATTAGCGGGAGCTGGCACCGGGGAGCTGTTTTTT
NA	TRBV7-9	TRBJ2-6	NA	CASSLGGSGANVLTF	TGTGCCAGCAGCTTAGGAGGGTCTGGGGCCAACGTCCTGACTTTC
NA	TRBV7-9	TRBJ2-1	few	CASSLPLASYNEQFF	TGTGCCAGCAGCTTACCACTAGCCAGCTACAATGAGCAGTTCTTC
NA	TRBV6-5	TRBJ2-5	NA	CASRRAIGETQYF	TGTGCCAGCAGGAGGGCCATTGGCGAGACCCAGTACTTC
TRBD1	TRBV2	TRBJ1-1	NA	CASRRQGGWTEAFF	TGTGCCAGCCGACGACAGGGAGGGTGGACTGAAGCTTTCTTT
NA	TRBV14	TRBJ2-2	NA	CASSQGGSVAGELFF	TGTGCCAGCAGCCAAGGGGGGTCTGTGGCCGGGGAGCTGTTTTTT
TRBD1	TRBV5-1	TRBJ2-5	NA	CASSWVNRGHQETQYF	TGCGCCAGCAGCTGGGTCAACAGGGGGCATCAAGAGACCCAGTACTTC
NA	TRBV28	TRBJ2-7	NA	CASRKTGGGYEQYF	TGTGCCAGCAGGAAAACAGGGGGAGGGTACGAGCAGTACTTC
NA	TRBV15	TRBJ2-1	few	CATSRTSLSSYNEQFF	TGTGCCACCAGCAGAACTAGCCTGAGCTCCTACAATGAGCAGTTCTTC
TRBD2	TRBV6-1	TRBJ2-1	NA	CASFGLGERNEQFF	TGTGCCAGCTTTGGACTAGGGGAGAGGAATGAGCAGTTCTTC
NA	TRBV6-5	TRBJ2-1	few	CASSSGLRNEQFF	TGTGCCAGCAGCTCCGGACTCCGCAATGAGCAGTTCTTC
NA	TRBV9	TRBJ2-5	NA	CASSVDVGIGETQYF	TGTGCCAGCAGCGTAGATGTGGGGATCGGGGAGACCCAGTACTTC
NA	TRBV7-9	TRBJ1-1	NA	CASSPVDILSEAFF	TGTGCCAGCAGCCCAGTGGACATTCTCTCTGAAGCTTTCTTT
TRBD2	TRBV11-2	TRBJ2-7	NA	CASSTGLAGVYEQYF	TGTGCCAGCAGCACCGGACTAGCGGGAGTCTACGAGCAGTACTTC
NA	TRBV27	TRBJ2-3	NA	CASSLRGGTDTQYF	TGTGCCAGCAGTTTACGGGGAGGCACAGATACGCAGTATTTT
NA	TRBV6-1	TRBJ2-1	NA	CASSAWTADRFKQFF	TGTGCCAGCAGTGCTTGGACAGCCGACCGGTTTAAGCAGTTCTTC
NA	TRBV9	TRBJ2-7	few	CASSTDSGAYYEQYF	TGTGCCAGCAGCACCGACTCCGGGGCCTACTACGAGCAGTACTTC
TRBD1	TRBV5-5	TRBJ2-1	NA	CASSFPATGCNEQFF	TGTGCCAGCAGCTTCCCAGCGACAGGGTGCAATGAGCAGTTCTTC